Included here is one T cell receptor (beta chain) sequence, with context. This specimen belongs to a study of beta chain features in type 1 diabetes. The V and J ends lost 10 bases and 0 bases respectively, with 13 bases between them. The CDR3 totals 15 residues. Germline assignment: CDR1 PRHDT and CDR2 FYEKMQ (reference sequence). Reverse transcription of all isolated RNA meant that expressed TCRB transcripts were sequenced. Assay used: immunoSEQ multiplex PCR; TCRdb lists only in-frame clones, some missing. The sample yields 15,000 to 20,000 clones, approximately 55% seen once. The V call is TRBV13, the J call TRBJ2-6, with a weak D call TRBD2 (5 bases). This clonotype was obtained from a woman younger than 35 in good health. The specimen was stem cell memory CD4+ T cells from blood. As DNA, the CDR3 is TGTGCCACCGGAGGTTCGCGCTCTGGGGCCAACGTCCTGACTTTC. Its translation: CATGGSRSGANVLTF.